These 12 T cell receptor beta chains were sequenced from one sample in a study of blood T cell repertoires in COVID-19. Using immunoSEQ multiplex PCR, the repertoire was profiled, and TCRdb retains in-frame clones only, with some absent. Here the sample spans 150,000 to 200,000 clones, around 83% being singletons. The specimen sequenced was peripheral blood. These receptors all come from a woman aged 70 to 79 with COVID-19, enrolled during active disease.

The genes are TRBV25-1 and TRBJ2-2; D is ambiguous. Germline CDR1 MGHDK, CDR2 SYGVNS. This CDR3 has 14 amino acids. The V gene lost 8 bases and the J gene lost 0 bases, with 10 bases spanning the gap. CDR3 nucleotides: TGTGCCAGCTTGTCCAACACGAACACCGGGGAGCTGTTTTTT. This encodes CASLSNTNTGELFF.

The rearrangement joins TRBV28 to TRBJ1-1; D unresolved. This CDR3 is built from 14 residues. The V end lost 3 bases, the J end lost 3 bases, and 11 bases lay between the germline ends. Germline lookup yields CDR1 MDHEN and CDR2 SYDVKM. The CDR3 coding sequence is TGTGCCAGCAGTTTTCGGGGTTGGGACACTGAAGCTTTCTTT. It is translated as CASSFRGWDTEAFF.

The chain joins TRBV12-5 to TRBJ2-2; D remains unclear. The CDR3 has 15 residues. From germline, CDR1 is LGHNT and CDR2 FRNRAP. The V and J ends lost 2 bases and 1 base respectively, with 8 bases between them. As DNA, the CDR3 is TGTGCTAGTGGTTTGTTTGGGCAGAACACCGGGGAGCTGTTTTTT. Its protein product is CASGLFGQNTGELFF.

The sample holds one count of this clone. V is TRBV5-8 and J is TRBJ1-2, with 7 bases aligning to TRBD1. After removal of 9 bases from V and 14 bases from J, the junction contained 19 bases not matched to a gene. Germline-derived CDR1 and CDR2 are SGHTS and YDEGEE. This CDR3 is built from 13 residues. The CDR3, as DNA: TGTGCCATCTCGGGGAGTGGGACAGAAATTACAACCTTC. It yields the protein CAISGSGTEITTF.

This rearrangement joins TRBV19 to TRBJ2-6, with TRBD2 as a possible D gene (6 bases). Germline V CDR1 and CDR2: LNHDA, SQIVND (reference sequence). V was clipped by 6 bases and J by 3 bases, with 15 bases between them. CDR3 length: 16 residues. The CDR3 is CASRHLGGYGANVLTF. CDR3 sequence (DNA): TGTGCCAGTAGACACCTGGGGGGATATGGGGCCAACGTCCTGACTTTC. The full variable domain, completed using reference TRBV19 and TRBJ2-6, is DGGITQSPKYLFRKEGQNVTLSCEQNLNHDAMYWYRQDPGQGLRLIYYSQIVNDFQKGDIAEGYSVSREKKESFPLTVTSAQKNPTAFYLCASRHLGGYGANVLTFGAGSRLTVL.

The V call is TRBV9, the J call TRBJ2-7; maybe TRBD2 (5 bases). V lost 0 bases to trimming and J lost 7 bases, with 14 bases between them. This CDR3 is built from 14 residues. CDR1 SGDLS and CDR2 YYNGEE come from the germline V gene. This CDR3 reads CASSVGDQRGEQYF. The CDR3 bases are TGTGCCAGCAGCGTAGGGGATCAGCGAGGGGAGCAGTACTTC.

CDR3 sequence reads: CASSPLGLGGTGVYEQYF. The CDR3 nucleotides read TGTGCCAGCAGCCCATTAGGGTTAGGCGGGACAGGGGTGTACGAGCAGTACTTC. J is TRBJ2-7 and V is TRBV11-2, with 10 bases identical to TRBD1. The CDR3 has 18 amino acids. Trimming took 5 bases from V and 4 from J; bases not matched to a gene: 17. The germline V gene encodes CDR1 SGHAT and CDR2 FQNNGV.

Only a few counts were recorded for this clone. The CDR3 DNA is TGTGCCAGCAGCTTCCTGGGGGGAAATTCACCCCTCCACTTT. Its translation: CASSFLGGNSPLHF. This chain uses TRBV14 with TRBJ1-6; TRBD1 is a possible D gene (5 bases). CDR3 length equals 14 residues. V lost 5 bases and J lost 7, with 12 bases in between. Germline V gives CDR1 SGHDN, CDR2 FVKESK. Variable domain in full (rest from reference TRBV14 and TRBJ1-6): EAGVTQFPSHSVIEKGQTVTLRCDPISGHDNLYWYRRVMGKEIKFLLHFVKESKQDESGMPNNRFLAERTGGTYSTLKVQPAELEDSGVYFCASSFLGGNSPLHFGNGTRLTVT.

V usage is TRBV9 and J usage is TRBJ1-3; D gene ambiguous. V was cut by 2 bases and J by 4 bases, with 10 bases left in between. CDR3 size: 14 residues. Germline CDR1 and CDR2: SGDLS and YYNGEE. This CDR3 reads CASSVAAQGNTIYF. The CDR3 region has the DNA TGTGCCAGCAGCGTTGCCGCACAGGGAAACACCATATATTTT.

This clone was found once. The V gene is TRBV4-1, the J gene TRBJ2-2; tentative D call: TRBD2 (5 bases). This CDR3 has 14 residues. The germline gives CDR1 MGHRA, CDR2 YSYEKL. Trimming shortened V by 0 bases and J by 5 bases, and 7 bases separated the two germline ends. DNA of the CDR3: TGCGCCAGCAGCCAAGATCCGGGGACCGGGGAGCTGTTTTTT. Translation gives CASSQDPGTGELFF.

This sequence joins TRBV5-4 and TRBJ1-2; 8 bases agree with TRBD1. V was pared by 6 bases and J by 0 bases, with 7 bases of the junction left unmatched. CDR3 size: 15 residues. The V gene's germline CDR1 is SGHNT and CDR2 YYREEE (reference sequence). Written as DNA, the CDR3 is TGTGCCAGCACCCTACAGGGGGTTTCTAACTATGGCTACACCTTC. Translation: CASTLQGVSNYGYTF.

The chain combines TRBV5-4 with TRBJ1-6; a possible D gene is TRBD1 (5 bases). V was shortened by 3 bases and J by 5 bases, with 12 bases between the two germline ends. This CDR3 is built from 15 residues. Germline V gene sequence: CDR1 SGHNT, CDR2 YYREEE (reference sequence). CDR3 nucleotides: TGTGCCAGCAGCTCCGGAGGGGTAAATAATTCACCCCTCCACTTT. It specifies CASSSGGVNNSPLHF.